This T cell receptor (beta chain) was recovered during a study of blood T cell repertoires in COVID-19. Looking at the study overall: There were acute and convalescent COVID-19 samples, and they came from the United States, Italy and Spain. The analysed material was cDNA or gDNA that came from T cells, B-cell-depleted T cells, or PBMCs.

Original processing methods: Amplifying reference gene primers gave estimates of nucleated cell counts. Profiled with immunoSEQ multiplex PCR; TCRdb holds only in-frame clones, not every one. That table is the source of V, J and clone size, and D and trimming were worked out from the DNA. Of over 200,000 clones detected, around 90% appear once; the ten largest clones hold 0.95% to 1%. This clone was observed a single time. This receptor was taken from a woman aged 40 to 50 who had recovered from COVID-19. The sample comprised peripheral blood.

The CDR3 here is CASSLDVTAGGLSEQFF. CDR3 nucleotide sequence: TGTGCCAGCAGCTTAGATGTGACTGCGGGCGGGCTGAGTGAGCAGTTCTTC. V usage is TRBV11-3 and J usage is TRBJ2-1, with D maybe TRBD2 (5 bases). The CDR3 totals 17 residues. Per germline, CDR1 SGHNT and CDR2 YENEEA. The V end lost 0 bases, the J end lost 9 bases, and 21 bases lay between the germline ends.